This T cell receptor beta chain was observed in a study of breast tumors, draining lymph nodes, adjacent tissues. TCRdb reanalysed the multiplex PCR reads using MiXCR and keeps one entry per CDR3 protein. The table records approximately 210,000 distinct CDR3 sequences, approximately 29% of them present only once. Samples came from axillary lymph nodes draining the breast cancer. In its sample, this clonotype was seen many times. Its antigen remains unknown. Study-wide results and caveats: The data were judged consistent with most tumor T cells coming from lymph node and expanding in tumor. Tumor and nontumor repertoires were significantly more similar in luminal-like than in basal-like breast cancer. Data only fit, rather than demonstrated, lymph node origin of most tumor T cells. Tumors had less TCR diversity than lymph nodes, more than nontumor tissue.

CDR3 length: 14 amino acids. Looked up from germline, CDR1 is PRHDT and CDR2 is FYEKMQ (reference sequence). The J segment lost 1 base and the V segment lost 7 bases, leaving 3 bases of the junction unmatched. The receptor comes from a female donor with breast cancer. Some clones in this sample may be carry-over from other donors' samples. The sequencing input was axillary lymph node tissue. J is TRBJ2-3 and V is TRBV13; 9 bases are shared with TRBD1. CDR3 amino acids: CASTRDRGTDTQYF. In DNA form, the CDR3 reads TGTGCCAGCACACGGGACAGGGGCACAGATACGCAGTATTTT.